This T cell receptor (beta chain) is from a study of T-cell reconstitution after alpha-beta-depleted transplantation in children. Concerning this clonotype: Its antigen is unknown.

As it was prepared, the TCRbeta library received unique molecular identifiers. TCRdb itself ran the PCR reads through MiXCR, one entry per CDR3 protein. The top ten clones hold approximately 5% of a sample with approximately 800,000 distinct CDR3 sequences, 16% of them seen once. Unmatched junction bases numbered 7, after V lost 5 bases and J lost 2 bases. The CDR3 is made up of 15 amino acids. Germline-derived CDR1 and CDR2 are SGHVS and FNYEAQ. Regarding the study as a whole: Surviving recipient T cells and intrathymic progenitors accounted for some patients' high TCRbeta diversity at day 60. About two months after transplant, alpha-beta T cells reportedly came from several hundred expanded graft clones. Fresh T-cell production supplied most of the T-cell counts and diversity seen one year after transplant.

The rearrangement joins TRBV7-6 to TRBJ2-7, with 9 bases lining up with TRBD1. The sequenced sample was PBMCs, mostly from graft donor cells, obtained 360 days after TCRalphabeta/CD19-depleted stem cell transplant. The sequence was obtained from a male patient under 18 who had a stem cell transplant for acute lymphoblastic leukemia, so the T cells may come from the graft donor. CDR3 in amino acids: CASSRYRGPPYEQYF. The DNA of the CDR3 is TGTGCCAGCAGCCGATACAGGGGGCCACCCTACGAGCAGTACTTC.